These 27 T cell receptor beta chains were all obtained from the same sample, sequenced in a study of regulatory T cells in long-lasting Graves disease. Time point in this sample: newly diagnosed GD, antithyroid drugs for less than 3 months. Extracted PBMC RNA gave rise to the TCR library. Both iRepertoire HTBI primers and Arm-PCR of CDR3 regions were used to build the TCR beta libraries. TCRdb re-called the multiplex PCR reads with MiXCR, one entry per CDR3 protein. Of fewer than 550,000 distinct CDR3 sequences listed, 15% to 20% are singletons. The same data also went into a second study, on T cells in Graves' hyperthyroidism and ophthalmopathy.

The sequencing here drew on peripheral blood mononuclear cells (PBMCs), taken at new diagnosis, from a patient treated with antithyroid drugs. The receptor source for this set is a woman aged 40 to 65 with Graves disease.

The chain combines TRBV5-6 with TRBJ2-2, with D possibly TRBD2 on 5 matching bases. The CDR3 has 13 amino acids. The germline V and J ends were trimmed by 9 bases and 6 bases, with 15 bases remaining between them. CDR1 and CDR2 from the germline V gene are SGHDT and YYEEEE. In DNA, the CDR3 is TGTGCCACTGCGAGGGATGGGGCCGGGGAGCTGTTTTTT. It specifies CATARDGAGELFF.

The rearrangement joins TRBV27 to TRBJ2-1; TRBD2 matches at 8 bases. Germline CDR1 is MNHEY and CDR2 is SMNVEV (reference sequence). The CDR3 loop spans 16 amino acids. Trimming cost V 5 bases and J 8 bases; bases outside gene matches: 14. The CDR3, as DNA: TGTGCCAGCAGTCCGCTCGGGGGGGCCAGTTACGATGAGCAGTTCTTC. Translated, it gives CASSPLGGASYDEQFF.

This clonotype was recorded a few times. CDR3: CATRDNSYEQYF. CDR3 DNA: TGTGCCACCCGGGACAACTCCTACGAGCAGTACTTC. J is TRBJ2-7 and V is TRBV3-1; weak D call: TRBD1 (6 bases). The CDR3 consists of 12 residues. The germline V and J ends were trimmed by 10 bases and 0 bases, with 10 bases remaining between them. The germline V gene encodes CDR1 LGHDT and CDR2 YNNKEL (reference sequence).

V gene TRBV27 combines with J gene TRBJ2-3, with D perhaps matching TRBD2 (5 bases). The CDR3 consists of 15 residues. V lost 6 bases to trimming and J lost 0 bases, with 13 bases between them. Germline lookup yields CDR1 MNHEY and CDR2 SMNVEV (reference sequence). This CDR3 reads CASRGAATSTDTQYF. The CDR3 DNA sequence: TGTGCCAGCAGGGGAGCGGCCACTAGCACAGATACGCAGTATTTT.

The sample holds a few counts of this clonotype. This sequence joins TRBV20-1 and TRBJ1-1; no clear D gene. Trimming left V 3 bases short and J 2 bases short, with 13 bases between. Per the germline V gene, CDR1 is DFQATT and CDR2 is SNEGSKA (reference sequence). The CDR3 totals 14 residues. The CDR3 DNA reads TGCAGTGCTAGTCGGGCTAACACAAACACTGAAGCTTTCTTT. Amino acid sequence: CSASRANTNTEAFF.

This clonotype was seen a handful of times. The chain carries TRBV10-1 and TRBJ1-2, with TRBD1 as a possible D gene (6 bases). The CDR3 totals 13 residues. Germline V gene lookup returns CDR1 WNHNN and CDR2 SYGVQD (reference sequence). Between the trimmed V and J ends, which lost 6 bases and 6 bases, there was a span of 14 bases. In DNA, the CDR3 is TGCGCCAGCAGCTTTGCAGGGGAGGATGGCTACACCTTC. It codes for CASSFAGEDGYTF.

The chain combines TRBV20-1 with TRBJ2-5; 8 bases map to TRBD1. The CDR3 runs to 15 residues. J lost 3 bases, V lost 4 bases, and 10 bases had no gene match. Germline values: CDR1 DFQATT, CDR2 SNEGSKA (reference sequence). The CDR3 nucleotides are TGCAGTGCTACCCCGTTCAGGGGGCCCAAAGAGACCCAGTACTTC. Translation gives CSATPFRGPKETQYF.

This clonotype occurred many times. J is TRBJ1-1 and V is TRBV7-9; TRBD1 matches at 7 bases. The CDR3 is 15 amino acids. The germline V gene encodes CDR1 SEHNR and CDR2 FQNEAQ (reference sequence). Trimming removed 0 bases from V and 3 bases from J; junction bases left unmatched: 4. Here the CDR3 reads CASSLAQGQDTEAFF. DNA for the CDR3: TGTGCCAGCAGCTTAGCACAGGGGCAGGACACTGAAGCTTTCTTT.

This clonotype was observed at least ten times. The V call is TRBV15, the J call TRBJ1-3; D is undetermined. V lost 3 bases to trimming and J lost 4 bases, with 13 bases between them. The CDR3 extends over 15 amino acids. CDR1 and CDR2 from the germline V gene are LNHNV and YYDKDF (reference sequence). This CDR3 is CATSRSGSVGNTIYF. DNA for the CDR3: TGTGCCACCAGCAGGTCTGGGTCTGTCGGAAACACCATATATTTT.

This clonotype was recorded at least ten times. At one of its ends the junction is not consistent with the germline gene, which may arise from a read error. The chain employs TRBV5-1 and TRBJ1-2; a weak D match, TRBD1 (5 bases). Germline CDR1 SGHRS, CDR2 YFSETQ. This CDR3 region has 13 residues. CDR3 loop: CASSLDSYYGYTF. The CDR3 DNA sequence: TGTGCCAGCAGTTTAGACAGTTACTATGGCTACACCTTC.

This sequence joins TRBV12-3 or TRBV12-4 and TRBJ1-1; TRBD1 is a possible D gene (5 bases). Trimming left V 3 bases short and J 10 bases short, with 12 bases between. This CDR3 region has 12 residues. In DNA form, the CDR3 reads TGTGCCAGCAGTTTGGGGAACAGGATAGCTTTCTTT. Translating gives CASSLGNRIAFF.

The sample holds a few counts of this clonotype. The chain has TRBV19 and TRBJ1-1; D might be TRBD1 (5 bases). The germline CDR1 and CDR2 sequences are LNHDA and SQIVND (reference sequence). V was cut by 3 bases and J by 11 bases, with 13 bases left in between. This CDR3 comprises 12 residues. The DNA of the CDR3 is TGTGCCAGTAGTATCGGACATGCCGGGGCTTTCTTT. It specifies CASSIGHAGAFF. Full variable domain (rest looked up from reference TRBV19 and TRBJ1-1): DGGITQSPKYLFRKEGQNVTLSCEQNLNHDAMYWYRQDPGQGLRLIYYSQIVNDFQKGDIAEGYSVSREKKESFPLTVTSAQKNPTAFYLCASSIGHAGAFFGQGTRLTVV.

This clonotype came up a few times. The chain uses TRBV7-2 and TRBJ2-7; no definite D call. Germline V gene lookup returns CDR1 SGHTA and CDR2 FQGNSA. The CDR3 extends over 13 amino acids. Trimming removed 2 bases from V and 4 bases from J, with 9 bases in between. CDR3 amino acids: CASSLSQTYEQYF. The CDR3 bases are TGTGCCAGCAGCTTATCTCAAACTTACGAGCAGTACTTC.

This clonotype was detected only a few times. V gene TRBV29-1 combines with J gene TRBJ2-7; D remains unclear. The CDR3 runs to 12 residues. The germline V gene encodes CDR1 SQVTM and CDR2 ANQGSEA. V shed 0 bases and J shed 3 bases, with 6 bases lying between them. The CDR3 DNA sequence: TGCAGCGTTGAAGATGGGGTCTACGAGCAGTACTTC. Protein product: CSVEDGVYEQYF.

This clonotype was detected ten times or more. The CDR3 sequence: CASSYSGDGFYEQYF. In nucleotides, the CDR3 is TGTGCCAGCAGTTACTCGGGGGACGGATTCTACGAGCAGTACTTC. The V and J genes are TRBV6-2 or TRBV6-3 and TRBJ2-7; either TRBD1 or TRBD2 may fit D (5 bases each). Germline V gene data show CDR1 as MNHEY and CDR2 as SVGEGT. CDR3 size: 15 residues. Trimming shortened V by 0 bases and J by 3 bases, and 12 bases separated the two germline ends.

This clonotype occurred many times. One end of the junction fails to match germline, which may point to a read error. This chain connects TRBV6-1 to TRBJ1-1; no clear D. This CDR3 spans 15 amino acids. Germline-derived CDR1 and CDR2 are MNHNS and SASEGT. The DNA for the CDR3 is TGTGCCAGCAGGGAGCATGAGGACGTGAACACTGAAGCCTTCTTT. Translating gives CASREHEDVNTEAFF.

At least ten counts were recorded for this clonotype. V and J are TRBV28 and TRBJ1-4; D is unresolved. CDR1 is MDHEN, CDR2 SYDVKM, per germline. The CDR3 sequence is 16 residues long. The V and J ends lost 5 bases and 7 bases respectively, with 20 bases between them. This CDR3 is CASSLARGGIGEKLFF. The DNA of the CDR3 is TGTGCCAGCAGTCTAGCCCGAGGAGGCATAGGTGAAAAACTGTTTTTT.

V usage is TRBV3-1 and J usage is TRBJ1-1; unclear D gene. The CDR3 contains 13 residues. Between the trimmed V and J ends, which lost 5 bases and 1 base, there was a span of 8 bases. Germline CDR1 LGHDT, CDR2 YNNKEL (reference sequence). The CDR3 region has the DNA TGTGCCAGCAGCAACTCCGGGAACACTGAAGCTTTCTTT. Amino acids: CASSNSGNTEAFF. Filled out from reference TRBV3-1 and TRBJ1-1, the complete variable domain reads DTAVSQTPKYLVTQMGNDKSIKCEQNLGHDTMYWYKQDSKKFLKIMFSYNNKELIINETVPNRFSPKSPDKAHLNLHINSLELGDSAVYFCASSNSGNTEAFFGQGTRLTVV.

This clonotype occurred a few times. The chain recombines TRBV6-1 with TRBJ1-6; D gene unclear. This CDR3 contains 19 residues. Germline CDR1 and CDR2: MNHNS and SASEGT. The ends were cut back, 11 bases at V and 0 bases at J, with 26 bases in the middle. The CDR3 reads CASNLEADRSSSYNSPLHF. The CDR3 region has the DNA TGTGCCTCCAACCTCGAGGCAGATCGATCGAGCTCCTATAATTCACCCCTCCACTTT.

This clonotype has ten or more counts. The rearrangement joins TRBV12-3 or TRBV12-4 to TRBJ1-4; TRBD1 matches 8 bases. The CDR3 length is 14 residues. After removal of 6 bases from V and 4 bases from J, the junction contained 4 bases not matched to a gene. The CDR3 sequence: CASSSTGDNEKLFF. In nucleotides, the CDR3 is TGTGCCAGCAGCTCGACAGGGGATAATGAAAAACTGTTTTTT.

This clonotype was picked up a small number of times. The V call is TRBV27, the J call TRBJ2-7, with a weak D call TRBD2 (6 bases). The CDR3 has 15 amino acids. CDR1 MNHEY and CDR2 SMNVEV come from the germline V gene (reference sequence). Deletions cut 7 bases from V and 5 bases from J, with 21 bases between. As DNA, the CDR3 is TGTGCCAGCAACTCGCTTCGCGGGGTAAGGGACGAGCAGTACTTC. Translated, it gives CASNSLRGVRDEQYF.

This clonotype was seen at least ten times. The chain recombines TRBV30 with TRBJ1-1; no firm D call. The CDR3 consists of 13 residues. V was shortened by 2 bases and J by 2 bases, with 9 bases between the two germline ends. CDR1 is GTSNPN, CDR2 SVGIG, per germline (reference sequence). The CDR3 DNA follows: TGTGCCTGGAGTCTAGTAACCAACACTGAAGCTTTCTTT. Translated, it gives CAWSLVTNTEAFF.

This clonotype was seen at least ten times. CDR3: CASSEVGYNTEAFF. CDR3 DNA: TGTGCCAGCAGTGAAGTGGGGTACAACACTGAAGCTTTCTTT. The chain has TRBV6-1 and TRBJ1-1; D is uncertain. Germline values: CDR1 MNHNS, CDR2 SASEGT. This CDR3 has 14 residues. Trimming left V 1 base short and J 2 bases short, with 8 bases between.

This clonotype was seen ten or more times. The chain joins TRBV2 to TRBJ1-2, with a tentative D call TRBD1 (5 bases). Trimming shortened V by 8 bases and J by 8 bases, and 15 bases separated the two germline ends. CDR1 and CDR2 from the germline V gene are SNHLY and FYNNEI. The CDR3 spans 12 residues. The CDR3 sequence is CASGLQANGYTF. In DNA form, the CDR3 reads TGTGCCAGCGGATTACAGGCGAACGGCTACACCTTC.

This clonotype appeared many times. The chain joins TRBV2 to TRBJ2-2; a weak D match, TRBD1 (5 bases). V was trimmed by 3 bases and J by 6 bases, leaving 11 bases between them. Germline loops: CDR1 SNHLY, CDR2 FYNNEI. CDR3 length equals 14 residues. The CDR3 here is CASSDTQGSGELFF. CDR3 DNA sequence: TGTGCCAGCAGTGATACCCAGGGCTCCGGGGAGCTGTTTTTT.

This clonotype has a handful of counts. J is TRBJ1-1 and V is TRBV6-2 or TRBV6-3; D is unresolved. CDR1 and CDR2 from the germline V gene are MNHEY and SVGEGT. The CDR3 contains 14 residues. Trimming cost V 1 base and J 1 base, with 7 bases left between them. For the CDR3, the DNA is TGTGCCAGCAGTTACTATGGTGCGAACACTGAAGCTTTCTTT. This codes for CASSYYGANTEAFF.

This clonotype occurred many times. This chain joins TRBV20-1 and TRBJ2-5; a possible D gene is TRBD2 (6 bases). Looked up from germline, CDR1 is DFQATT and CDR2 is SNEGSKA (reference sequence). The ends were cut back, 2 bases at V and 2 bases at J, with 21 bases in the middle. This CDR3 contains 17 residues. CDR3 amino acids: CSARTPWGGEFQETQYF. CDR3 bases: TGCAGTGCTAGAACGCCCTGGGGCGGGGAATTTCAAGAGACCCAGTACTTC.